What follows are 5 T cell receptor beta chains derived from one specimen sequenced in a study of T cell responses to AZD1222 COVID-19 vaccine. This table comes from immunoSEQ multiplex PCR, and its TCRdb copy is limited to in-frame clones, with some not included. The table includes 100,000 to 150,000 clones, 90% to 95% detected once. Source: peripheral blood, taken on day 0 of AZD1222 vaccination. All receptors derive from an adult in good health.

The rearrangement joins TRBV10-3 to TRBJ1-1, with 8 nucleotides matching TRBD1. The CDR3 consists of 15 residues. V dropped 0 bases and J dropped 5; count of bases not matched to a gene: 5. CDR1 ENHRY and CDR2 SYGVKD come from the germline V gene. The CDR3 nucleotides read TGTGCCATCAGTGAGTCAGGACAGGGAGGGACTGAAGCTTTCTTT. Residues: CAISESGQGGTEAFF.

The gene calls are TRBV12-3 or TRBV12-4 and TRBJ2-7; D is undetermined. The CDR3 contains 13 residues. The germline V and J ends were trimmed by 3 bases and 3 bases, with 9 bases remaining between them. CDR3 sequence: CASSLVRNYEQYF. Written as DNA, the CDR3 is TGTGCCAGCAGTTTGGTACGAAACTACGAGCAGTACTTC.

CDR3 sequence: CASSQGTRGHYEQYF. The CDR3 DNA is TGTGCCAGCAGCCAAGGAACTCGGGGGCACTACGAGCAGTACTTC. The V and J genes are TRBV14 and TRBJ2-7; tentatively, D is TRBD1 or TRBD2 (6 bases each). Germline loops: CDR1 SGHDN, CDR2 FVKESK. The ends were cut back, 1 base at V and 3 bases at J, with 13 bases in the middle. The CDR3 length is 15 residues.

The chain recombines TRBV29-1 with TRBJ2-1; the D gene is possibly TRBD1 (6 bases). The V gene lost 7 bases and the J gene lost 8 bases, with 18 bases spanning the gap. Germline assignment: CDR1 SQVTM and CDR2 ANQGSEA. The CDR3 spans 13 residues. The CDR3 DNA reads as TGCAGCGCTCACCGGGACATGGAGCATGAGCAGTTCTTC. The encoded protein is CSAHRDMEHEQFF.

The chain couples TRBV10-1 to TRBJ1-2; 8 positions agree with TRBD1. Germline loops: CDR1 WNHNN, CDR2 SYGVQD (reference sequence). The V segment lost 11 bases and the J segment 2 bases; nucleotides outside the gene matches: 4. The CDR3 is made up of 12 amino acids. The CDR3: CARRDRNYGYTF. The CDR3 DNA reads TGCGCCCGCCGGGACAGGAACTATGGCTACACCTTC.